This TCR beta chain originates from a study of early T cells in non-severe SARS-CoV-2 infection. Study at large: The study sequenced bulk RNA from unsorted whole blood, with chains unpaired.

The germline CDR1 and CDR2 sequences are SEHNR and FQNEAQ (reference sequence). CDR3 length: 17 amino acids. The trim removed 5 bases at V and 1 base at J, leaving 7 bases unmatched. A remark on this clonotype: Its antigen is currently unknown.

Study-level findings and limits: Database matching using VDJdb favored anti-spike CD8 responses, with private and CD4 specificities left missing.

Separate cDNA molecules each had unique molecular identifiers attached to them. Using its own MiXCR run on the 5' RACE reads, TCRdb lists one record per CDR3 protein. The sample lists around 70,000 distinct CDR3 sequences, approximately 10% occurring once. This receptor was obtained from an adult who was a healthcare worker with PCR-confirmed SARS-CoV-2 infection or an uninfected control (not recorded which). The specimen sequenced was whole blood. The chain has TRBV7-9 and TRBJ2-6; TRBD1 matches at 8 bases. The CDR3 region has the DNA TGTGCCAGCAGCGACCGGGACAGGACGTCTGGGGCCAACGTCCTGACTTTC. Translating gives CASSDRDRTSGANVLTF.